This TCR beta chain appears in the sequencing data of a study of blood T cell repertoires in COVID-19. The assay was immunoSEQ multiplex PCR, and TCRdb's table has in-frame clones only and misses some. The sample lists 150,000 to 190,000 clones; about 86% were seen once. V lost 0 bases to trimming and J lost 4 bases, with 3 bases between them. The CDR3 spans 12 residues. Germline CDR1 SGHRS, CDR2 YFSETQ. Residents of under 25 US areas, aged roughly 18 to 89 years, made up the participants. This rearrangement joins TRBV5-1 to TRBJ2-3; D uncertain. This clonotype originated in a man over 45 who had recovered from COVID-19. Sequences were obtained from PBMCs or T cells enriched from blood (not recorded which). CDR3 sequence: CASSLVSDTQYF. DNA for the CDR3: TGCGCCAGCAGCTTGGTCTCAGATACGCAGTATTTT.